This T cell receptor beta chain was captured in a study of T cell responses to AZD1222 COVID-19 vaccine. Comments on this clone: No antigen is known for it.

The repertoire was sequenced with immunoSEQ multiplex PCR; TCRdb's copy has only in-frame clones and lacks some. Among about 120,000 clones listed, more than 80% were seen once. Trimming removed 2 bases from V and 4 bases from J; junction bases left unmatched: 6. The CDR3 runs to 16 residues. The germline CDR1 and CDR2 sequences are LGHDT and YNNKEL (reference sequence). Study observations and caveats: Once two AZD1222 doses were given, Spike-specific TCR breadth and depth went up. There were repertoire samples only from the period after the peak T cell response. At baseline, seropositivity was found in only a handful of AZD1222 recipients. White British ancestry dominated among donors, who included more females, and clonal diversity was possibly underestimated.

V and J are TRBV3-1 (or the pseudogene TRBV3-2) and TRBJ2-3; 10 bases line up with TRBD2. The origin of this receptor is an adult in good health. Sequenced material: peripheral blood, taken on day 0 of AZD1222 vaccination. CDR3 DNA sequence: TGTGCCAGCAGCCAACTACTAGCGGGATACGCAGATACGCAGTATTTT. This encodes CASSQLLAGYADTQYF.